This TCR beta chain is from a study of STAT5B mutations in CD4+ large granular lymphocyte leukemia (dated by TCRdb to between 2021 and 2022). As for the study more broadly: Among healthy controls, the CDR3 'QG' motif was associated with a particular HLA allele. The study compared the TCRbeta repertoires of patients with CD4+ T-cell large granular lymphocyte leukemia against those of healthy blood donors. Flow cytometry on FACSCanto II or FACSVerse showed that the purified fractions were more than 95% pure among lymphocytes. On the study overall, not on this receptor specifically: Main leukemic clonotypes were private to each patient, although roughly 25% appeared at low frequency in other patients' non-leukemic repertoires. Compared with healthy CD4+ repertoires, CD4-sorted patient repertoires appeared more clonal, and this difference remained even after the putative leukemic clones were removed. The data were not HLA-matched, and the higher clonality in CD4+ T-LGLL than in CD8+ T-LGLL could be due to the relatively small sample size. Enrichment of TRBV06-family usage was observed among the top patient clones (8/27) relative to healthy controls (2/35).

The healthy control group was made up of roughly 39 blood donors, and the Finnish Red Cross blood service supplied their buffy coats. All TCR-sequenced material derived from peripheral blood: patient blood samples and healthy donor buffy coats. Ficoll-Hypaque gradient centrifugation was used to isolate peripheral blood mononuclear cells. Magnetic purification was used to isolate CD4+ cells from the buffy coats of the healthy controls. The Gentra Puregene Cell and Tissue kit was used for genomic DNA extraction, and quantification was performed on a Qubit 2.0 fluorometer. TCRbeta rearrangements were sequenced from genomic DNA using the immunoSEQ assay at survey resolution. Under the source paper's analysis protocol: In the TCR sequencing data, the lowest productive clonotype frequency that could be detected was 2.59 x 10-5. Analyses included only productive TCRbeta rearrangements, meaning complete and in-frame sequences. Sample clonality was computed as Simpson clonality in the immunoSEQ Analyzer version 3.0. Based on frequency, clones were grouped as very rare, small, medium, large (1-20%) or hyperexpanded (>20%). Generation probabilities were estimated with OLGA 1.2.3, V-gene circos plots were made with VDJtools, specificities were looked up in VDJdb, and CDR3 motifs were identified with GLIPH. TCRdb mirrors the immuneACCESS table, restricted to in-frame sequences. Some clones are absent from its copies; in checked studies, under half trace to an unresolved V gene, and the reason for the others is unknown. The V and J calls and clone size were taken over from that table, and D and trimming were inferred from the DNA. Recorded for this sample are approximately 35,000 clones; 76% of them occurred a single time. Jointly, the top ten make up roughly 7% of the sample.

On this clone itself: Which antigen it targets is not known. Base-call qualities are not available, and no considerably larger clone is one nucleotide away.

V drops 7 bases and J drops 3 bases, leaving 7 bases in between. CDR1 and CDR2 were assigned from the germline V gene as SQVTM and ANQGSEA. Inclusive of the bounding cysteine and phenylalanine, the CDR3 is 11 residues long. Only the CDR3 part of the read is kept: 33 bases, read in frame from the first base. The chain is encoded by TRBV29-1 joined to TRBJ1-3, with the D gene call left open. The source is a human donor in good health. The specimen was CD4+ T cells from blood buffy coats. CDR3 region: CSGWGGNTIYF. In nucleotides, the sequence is TGCAGCGGGTGGGGTGGAAACACCATATATTTT.